The rows below give T cell receptor beta chains drawn from one sample of a study of radiation and T cells in renal cell carcinoma. The method was immunoSEQ multiplex PCR; TCRdb's version includes in-frame clones alone and lacks a portion of them. The sample holds some 150,000 clones, over 80% seen once. The sequences come from blood, collected from a patient whose treatment included radiotherapy and nephrectomy. These receptors originate from a woman in her forties or fifties with renal cell carcinoma. The CDR3 runs from the conserved cysteine through the conserved F or W. Fields, in order: clone size, D gene, V gene, J gene, CDR3 DNA, CDR3 protein. D genes are given only for firm matches. The size field is filled for only some rows; it gives once, few, many or a size class.

>few|.|TRBV18|TRBJ1-2
TGTGCCAGCTCACCACCAGTAATGAACTATGGCTACACCTTC
CASSPPVMNYGYTF
>.|.|TRBV6-6|TRBJ1-4
TGTGCCAGCAGTTACGCGGGGAATGAAAAACTGTTTTTT
CASSYAGNEKLFF
>.|.|TRBV9|TRBJ1-2
TGTGCCAGCAGCGTAGGCGGCACAGGATGGTATGGCTACACCTTC
CASSVGGTGWYGYTF
>.|.|TRBV5-1|TRBJ2-1
TGCGCCAGCAAAGATCGGCGTGGTGAGCAGTTCTTC
CASKDRRGEQFF
>.|TRBD1|TRBV2|TRBJ2-1
TGTGCCAGCATCCCAGGGGACAGGGAGTACAATGAGCAGTTCTTC
CASIPGDREYNEQFF
>.|.|TRBV9|TRBJ1-2
TGTGCCAGCAGCTCTAAGGGCGGCCAGGACTATGGCTACACCTTC
CASSSKGGQDYGYTF
>.|.|TRBV4-1|TRBJ2-7
TGCGCCAGCAGCCAAGTAATTCGGACAGAGTTTCACGAGCAGTACTTC
CASSQVIRTEFHEQYF
>.|.|TRBV29-1|TRBJ2-5
TGCAGCGTTGGCAGCCAAGAGACCCAGTACTTC
CSVGSQETQYF
>.|.|TRBV5-4|TRBJ1-2
TGTGCCAGCAGCTTGAAGGGTAGGGGAAACTATGGCTACACCTTC
CASSLKGRGNYGYTF
>.|TRBD2|TRBV5-4|TRBJ2-5
TGTGCCAGCAGCCCGGGGGGTCGGGAGACCCAGTACTTC
CASSPGGRETQYF
>.|.|TRBV6-5|TRBJ2-1
TGTGCCAGCAGTATGCCCGGCAGGCTCTACAATGAGCAGTTCTTC
CASSMPGRLYNEQFF
>.|.|TRBV18|TRBJ2-7
TGTGCCAGCTCATCATCCAGTTCCTACGAGCAGTACTTC
CASSSSSSYEQYF
>.|TRBD1|TRBV6-1|TRBJ2-7
TGTGCCAGCAGCCGGGACAGGACCTACGAGCAGTACTTC
CASSRDRTYEQYF
>.|TRBD1|TRBV4-3|TRBJ1-2
TGCGCCAGCAGCCGCGGGGACAGCCTTTATGGCTACACCTTC
CASSRGDSLYGYTF
>.|.|TRBV5-1|TRBJ2-7
TGCGCCAGCAGCTTGGGAATAATACAGGCCGGAATTCTACGCGAGCAGTACTTC
CASSLGIIQAGILREQYF
>once|.|TRBV7-2|TRBJ1-5
TGTGCCAGCAGCTTTAACAACCAGCCCCAGCATTTT
CASSFNNQPQHF
>few|.|TRBV7-9|TRBJ2-3
TGTGCCAGCAGCTTAGGTTGGGCCGCAGATACGCAGTATTTT
CASSLGWAADTQYF
>.|.|TRBV9|TRBJ1-4
TGTGCCAGCAGCGTGGGATACACGTCAACTAATGAAAAACTGTTTTTT
CASSVGYTSTNEKLFF
>.|.|TRBV7-2|TRBJ2-7
TGTGCCAGCAGCTTAGCCAGGCGGACCTACGAGCAGTACTTC
CASSLARRTYEQYF
>.|TRBD1|TRBV9|TRBJ2-1
TGTGCCAGCAGCGTAGCACAGGGGAGCTACAATGAGCAGTTCTTC
CASSVAQGSYNEQFF
>.|.|TRBV29-1|TRBJ1-2
TGCAGCGTTGGTGGTGGGACCTATGGCTACACCTTC
CSVGGGTYGYTF
>.|.|TRBV30|TRBJ2-2
TGTGCCTGCCCCAGAACAGCCGGGGAGCTGTTTTTT
CACPRTAGELFF
>few|.|TRBV5-6|TRBJ1-1
TGTGCCAGCACCCTGTGGGAAGACACTGAAGCTTTCTTT
CASTLWEDTEAFF
>.|.|TRBV10-3|TRBJ2-2
TGTGCCATCAGTGAGAGACTAACCGGGGAGCTGTTTTTT
CAISERLTGELFF
>once|.|TRBV6-5|TRBJ2-3
TGTGCCAGCAGTTACAGGGATAGCACAGATACGCAGTATTTT
CASSYRDSTDTQYF
>.|.|TRBV7-2|TRBJ1-1
TGTGCCAGCAGCCGAACCCCGTTGAACACTGAAGCTTTCTTT
CASSRTPLNTEAFF
>.|.|TRBV6-5|TRBJ1-4
TGTGCCAGCAGTTACTATGGACAGCCTAATGAAAAACTGTTTTTT
CASSYYGQPNEKLFF
>.|TRBD2|TRBV5-6|TRBJ2-5
TGTGCCAGCAGCTGGATGGGGACTAGCGGGAAACTCCAGTACTTC
CASSWMGTSGKLQYF
>.|.|TRBV5-6|TRBJ1-3
TGTGCCAGCAGCTCGTCAGCCTCTGGAAACACCATATATTTT
CASSSSASGNTIYF
>.|.|TRBV7-2|TRBJ1-2
TGTGCCAGCAGTCGAGACAGTGACTATGGCTACACCTTC
CASSRDSDYGYTF
>few|TRBD1|TRBV27|TRBJ1-2
TGTGCCAGCAGTTTAGAGACCGGGACAGGGGAGGTCTATGGCTACACCTTC
CASSLETGTGEVYGYTF